The T cell receptor (beta chain) under discussion was sequenced for a study of blood T cell repertoires in COVID-19. Study in general: Italy, Spain and the United States were the sources of the convalescent and acute COVID-19 samples. Sample material is recorded as cDNA or gDNA derived from T cells, B-cell-depleted T cells, or PBMCs.

Profiling relied on immunoSEQ multiplex PCR, and the TCRdb table lists in-frame clones only, not all of them. The sample includes 150,000 to 200,000 clones, 89% of them seen just once. Participant-reported clinical history was the basis for cohort assignment. This TCR derives from a woman in her forties with acute COVID-19. The source material was PBMCs or T cells enriched from blood (not recorded which).

The CDR3 loop is CASSLRQGTQPQHF. The DNA for the CDR3 is TGTGCCAGCTCACTTCGACAGGGAACCCAGCCCCAGCATTTT. This sequence joins TRBV18 and TRBJ1-5; 7 bases fit TRBD1. The CDR3 is 14 residues long. CDR1 KGHSH and CDR2 LQKENI come from the germline V gene. J gave up 7 bases and V 4 bases, and 7 bases lay outside the gene matches.